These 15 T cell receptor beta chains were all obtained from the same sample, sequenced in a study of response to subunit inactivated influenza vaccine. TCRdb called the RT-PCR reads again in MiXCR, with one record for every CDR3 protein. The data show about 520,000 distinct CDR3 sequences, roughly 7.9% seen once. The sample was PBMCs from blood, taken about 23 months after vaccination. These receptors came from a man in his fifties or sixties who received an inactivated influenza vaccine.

The CDR3 loop reads CASSQPGPANSPLHF. The CDR3 nucleotides read TGTGCCAGCAGCCAACCCGGGCCAGCGAATTCACCCCTCCACTTT. The gene calls are TRBV14 and TRBJ1-6; the D is unclear. V was clipped by 2 bases and J by 7 bases, with 12 bases between them. The CDR3 contains 15 residues. Germline lookup yields CDR1 SGHDN and CDR2 FVKESK.

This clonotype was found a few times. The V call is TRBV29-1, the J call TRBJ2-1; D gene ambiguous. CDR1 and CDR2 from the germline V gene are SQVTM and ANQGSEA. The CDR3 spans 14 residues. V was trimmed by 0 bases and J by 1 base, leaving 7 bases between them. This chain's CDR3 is CSVEDTGSYNEQFF. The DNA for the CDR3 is TGCAGCGTTGAAGATACCGGGTCCTACAATGAGCAGTTCTTC.

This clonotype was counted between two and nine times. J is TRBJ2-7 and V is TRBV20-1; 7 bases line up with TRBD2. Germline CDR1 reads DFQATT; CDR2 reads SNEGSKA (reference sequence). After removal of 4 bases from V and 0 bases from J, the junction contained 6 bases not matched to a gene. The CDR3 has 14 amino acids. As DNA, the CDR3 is TGCAGTGCTATGAGGCCGGGAGGCTCCTACGAGCAGTACTTC. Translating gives CSAMRPGGSYEQYF.

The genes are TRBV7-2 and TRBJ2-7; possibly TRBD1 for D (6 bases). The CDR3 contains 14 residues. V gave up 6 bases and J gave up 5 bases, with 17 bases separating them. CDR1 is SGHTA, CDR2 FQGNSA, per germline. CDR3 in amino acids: CASSFGVGGNEQYF. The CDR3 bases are TGTGCCAGCAGTTTCGGAGTAGGGGGAAACGAGCAGTACTTC.

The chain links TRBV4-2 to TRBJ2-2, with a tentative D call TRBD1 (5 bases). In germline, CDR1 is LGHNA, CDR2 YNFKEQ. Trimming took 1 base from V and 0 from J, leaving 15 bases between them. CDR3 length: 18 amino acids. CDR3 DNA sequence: TGTGCCAGCAGCCAAGTAGGGCAGGGATCCTCGAACACCGGGGAGCTGTTTTTT. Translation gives CASSQVGQGSSNTGELFF.

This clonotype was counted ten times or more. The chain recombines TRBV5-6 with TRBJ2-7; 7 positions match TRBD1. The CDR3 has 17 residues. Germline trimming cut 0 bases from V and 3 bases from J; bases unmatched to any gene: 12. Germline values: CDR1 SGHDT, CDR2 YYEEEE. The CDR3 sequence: CASSLGPETGLHYEQYF. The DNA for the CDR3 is TGTGCCAGCAGCTTGGGGCCCGAGACAGGGTTGCACTACGAGCAGTACTTC.

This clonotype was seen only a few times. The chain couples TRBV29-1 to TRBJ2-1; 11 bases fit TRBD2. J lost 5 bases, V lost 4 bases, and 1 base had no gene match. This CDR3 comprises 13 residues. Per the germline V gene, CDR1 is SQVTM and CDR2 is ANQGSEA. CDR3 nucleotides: TGCAGCGTTGGGGGACTAGCGGACAATGAGCAGTTCTTC. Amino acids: CSVGGLADNEQFF.

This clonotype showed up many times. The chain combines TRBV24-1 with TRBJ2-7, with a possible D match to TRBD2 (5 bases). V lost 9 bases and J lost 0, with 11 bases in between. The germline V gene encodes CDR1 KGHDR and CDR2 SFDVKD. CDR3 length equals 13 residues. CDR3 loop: CATADSLSYEQYF. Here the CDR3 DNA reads TGTGCCACCGCGGACTCACTCTCCTACGAGCAGTACTTC.

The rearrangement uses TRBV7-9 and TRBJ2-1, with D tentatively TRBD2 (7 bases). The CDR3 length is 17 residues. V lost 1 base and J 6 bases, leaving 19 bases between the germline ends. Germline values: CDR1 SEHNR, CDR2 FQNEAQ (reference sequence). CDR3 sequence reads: CASSLEGNRGAPNEQFF. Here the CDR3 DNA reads TGTGCCAGCAGCTTAGAGGGCAACCGGGGGGCACCCAATGAGCAGTTCTTC.

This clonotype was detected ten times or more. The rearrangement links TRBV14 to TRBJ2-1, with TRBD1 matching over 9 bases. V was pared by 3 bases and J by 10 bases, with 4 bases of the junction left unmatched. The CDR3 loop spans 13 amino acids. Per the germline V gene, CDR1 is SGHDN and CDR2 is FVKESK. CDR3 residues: CASSQTGGDEQFF. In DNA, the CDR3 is TGTGCCAGCAGCCAGACAGGGGGGGACGAGCAGTTCTTC.

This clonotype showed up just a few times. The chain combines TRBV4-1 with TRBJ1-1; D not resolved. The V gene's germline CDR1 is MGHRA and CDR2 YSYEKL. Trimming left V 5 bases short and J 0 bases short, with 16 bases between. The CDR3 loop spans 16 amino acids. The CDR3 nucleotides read TGCGCCAGCAGCAAAACCCATGGCGAACTGAACACTGAAGCTTTCTTT. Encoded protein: CASSKTHGELNTEAFF.

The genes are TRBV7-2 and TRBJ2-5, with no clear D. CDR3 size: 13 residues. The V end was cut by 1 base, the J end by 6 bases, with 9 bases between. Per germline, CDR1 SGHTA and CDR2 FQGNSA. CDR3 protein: CASSLVSIQTQYF. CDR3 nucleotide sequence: TGTGCCAGCAGCTTAGTCAGTATCCAGACCCAGTACTTC.

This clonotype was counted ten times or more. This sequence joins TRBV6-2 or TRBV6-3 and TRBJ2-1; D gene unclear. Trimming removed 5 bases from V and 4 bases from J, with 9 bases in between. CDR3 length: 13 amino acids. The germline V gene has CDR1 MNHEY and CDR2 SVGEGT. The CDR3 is CASSTTVYNEQFF. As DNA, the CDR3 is TGTGCCAGCAGTACGACTGTATACAATGAGCAGTTCTTC.

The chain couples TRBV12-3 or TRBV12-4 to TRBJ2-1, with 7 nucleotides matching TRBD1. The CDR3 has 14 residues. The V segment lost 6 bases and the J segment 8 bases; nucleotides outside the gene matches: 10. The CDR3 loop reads CASRGTVLRHEQFF. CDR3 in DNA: TGTGCCAGCAGGGGGACAGTCCTAAGGCATGAGCAGTTCTTC.

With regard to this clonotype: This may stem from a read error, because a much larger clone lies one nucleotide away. This CDR3 reads CSVVGSHLYEQYF. The CDR3 DNA reads TGCAGCGTTGTGGGATCACACCTCTACGAGCAGTACTTC. The rearrangement joins TRBV29-1 to TRBJ2-7; D ambiguous. Germline-derived CDR1 and CDR2 are SQVTM and ANQGSEA. CDR3 length: 13 amino acids. V lost 4 bases to trimming and J lost 3 bases, with 13 bases between them.